This T cell receptor beta chain appears in the sequencing data of a study of Tregs in tolerant kidney transplant recipients. To note about this clone: What it binds is not known.

Unstimulated regulatory T cells (CD4+CD25+CD127-), CD4+CD25- non-regulatory cells, CD4 and CD8 cells were FACS-sorted from thawed PBMCs. This CDR3 is built from 17 residues. After removal of 4 bases from V and 5 bases from J, the junction contained 15 bases not matched to a gene. Germline V gives CDR1 GTSNPN, CDR2 SVGIG (reference sequence). TCRdb's table, derived via immunoSEQ multiplex PCR, lists solely in-frame clones and lacks some. The table includes some 110,000 clones, around 91% detected once. General study points: This study did not directly address biological reproducibility. Tregs expanded with activated donor B cells seemed most donor-specific. Validation in larger populations is needed because few patients were studied.

What was sequenced was CD4+ T cells from blood. The receptor comes from a human donor in good health. J is TRBJ2-2 and V is TRBV30; 8 positions match TRBD2. The CDR3 spells CAWTGRGGLVWTGELFF. The CDR3 DNA reads TGTGCCTGGACAGGGCGTGGGGGACTAGTATGGACCGGGGAGCTGTTTTTT.